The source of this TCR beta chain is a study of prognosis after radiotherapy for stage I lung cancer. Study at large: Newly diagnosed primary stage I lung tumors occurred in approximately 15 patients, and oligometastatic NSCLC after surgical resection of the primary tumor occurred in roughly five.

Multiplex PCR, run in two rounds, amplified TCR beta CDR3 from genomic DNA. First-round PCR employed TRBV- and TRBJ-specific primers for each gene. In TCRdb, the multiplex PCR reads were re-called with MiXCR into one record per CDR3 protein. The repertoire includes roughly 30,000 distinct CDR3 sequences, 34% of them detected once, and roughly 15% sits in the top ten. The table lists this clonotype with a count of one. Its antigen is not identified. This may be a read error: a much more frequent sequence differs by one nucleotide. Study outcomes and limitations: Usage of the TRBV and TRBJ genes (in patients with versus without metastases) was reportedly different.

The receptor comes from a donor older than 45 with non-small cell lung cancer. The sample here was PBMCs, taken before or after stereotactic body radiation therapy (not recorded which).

The CDR3 protein is CSLSRGGEKTQYF. The CDR3 nucleotides read TGCAGCCTCTCGAGGGGGGGCGAAAAGACCCAGTACTTC. The chain links TRBV29-1 to TRBJ2-5; D is possibly TRBD2 (7 bases). Per the germline V gene, CDR1 is SQVTM and CDR2 is ANQGSEA. The length of the CDR3 is 13 residues. The V gene lost 8 bases and the J gene lost 6 bases, with 19 bases spanning the gap.